This TCR beta chain is from a study of blood T cells in healthy people across ages. This clonotype has just a few counts. For the second PCR, which ran for roughly 7 to 11 cycles, a sample-barcoded 5' primer and a J-beta primer mix were used. One entry per CDR3 protein, called by TCRdb with MiXCR from the 5' RACE reads. The profile covers more than 500,000 distinct CDR3 sequences, with roughly 29% appearing a single time and 18% taken by the ten largest. Looked up from germline, CDR1 is SGHTA and CDR2 is FQGNSA. J was trimmed by 1 base and V by 5 bases; bases with no gene match: 8. CDR3 size: 16 residues.

The sequencing input was blood. This sequence was found in a woman between 65 and 79 years old in good health. This rearrangement joins TRBV7-2 to TRBJ2-3; 8 bases match TRBD2. In nucleotides, the CDR3 is TGTGCCAGCAGCCCCCCCGGGGGGGCCGGCACAGATACGCAGTATTTT. Protein product: CASSPPGGAGTDTQYF.